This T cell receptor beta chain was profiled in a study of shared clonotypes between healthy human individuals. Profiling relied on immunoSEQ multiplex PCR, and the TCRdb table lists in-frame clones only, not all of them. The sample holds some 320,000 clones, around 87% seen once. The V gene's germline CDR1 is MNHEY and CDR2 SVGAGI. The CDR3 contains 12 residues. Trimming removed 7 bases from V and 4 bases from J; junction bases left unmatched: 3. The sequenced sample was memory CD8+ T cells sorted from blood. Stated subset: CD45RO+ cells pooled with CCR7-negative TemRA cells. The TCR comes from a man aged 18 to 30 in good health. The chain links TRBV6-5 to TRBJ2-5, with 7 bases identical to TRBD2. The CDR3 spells CASKSGGETQYF. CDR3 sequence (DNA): TGTGCCAGCAAGTCGGGAGGAGAGACCCAGTACTTC.